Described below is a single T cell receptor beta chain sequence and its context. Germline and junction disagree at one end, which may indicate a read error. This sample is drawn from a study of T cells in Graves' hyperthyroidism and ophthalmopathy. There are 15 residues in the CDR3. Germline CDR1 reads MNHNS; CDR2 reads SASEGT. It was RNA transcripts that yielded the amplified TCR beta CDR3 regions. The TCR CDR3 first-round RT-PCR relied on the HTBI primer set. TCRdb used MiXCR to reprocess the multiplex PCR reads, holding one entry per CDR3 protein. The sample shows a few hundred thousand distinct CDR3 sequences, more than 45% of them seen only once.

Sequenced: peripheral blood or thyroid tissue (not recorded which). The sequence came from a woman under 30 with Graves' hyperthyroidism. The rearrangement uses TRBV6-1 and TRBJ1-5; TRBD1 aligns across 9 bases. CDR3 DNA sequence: TGTGCCAGCAGTACGGACAGGGGACGCATTCAGTCCCAGCATTTT. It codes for CASSTDRGRIQSQHF.